This TCR beta chain comes out of a study of OX40 agonist ivuxolimab in advanced cancers. The CDR3 loop spans 14 amino acids. CDR1 is SEHNR and CDR2 is FQNEAQ in the germline V gene (reference sequence). With 2 bases removed from V and 6 bases from J, the gap between germline ends came to 10 bases. Clones were sequenced by immunoSEQ multiplex PCR, and TCRdb holds only the in-frame ones, with some missing. The data show 70,000 to 85,000 clones, about 93% seen once. The TCR comes from an adult with an advanced solid tumor such as melanoma, head and neck, liver or kidney cancer. The sequencing here drew on CD4+ or CD8+ T cells sorted from blood, taken in a trial of the OX40 agonist ivuxolimab. The V gene is TRBV7-9, the J gene TRBJ1-4; tentative D call: TRBD1 (5 bases). In nucleotides, the CDR3 is TGTGCCAGCAGCTTAAACGTGGGGGATGAAAAACTGTTTTTT. Translating it yields CASSLNVGDEKLFF.